This T cell receptor beta chain was identified in a study of Graves' ophthalmopathy and Graves' hyperthyroidism. As for the study in general: Peripheral blood samples were taken at initial diagnosis, before any treatment.

Germline CDR1 and CDR2: KGHDR and SFDVKD. The CDR3 consists of 11 residues. The V and J ends lost 3 bases and 11 bases respectively, with 9 bases between them. Amplification of the TCR beta CDR3 regions used RNA transcripts (as template). The authors performed first-round RT-PCR with HTBI primers and then a second-round multiplex PCR. TCRdb recomputed calls from the multiplex PCR reads with MiXCR, one row per CDR3 protein. This table has 35,000 to 45,000 distinct CDR3 sequences, roughly 50% appearing once. Pregnancy or lactation, uncontrolled infections and other autoimmune diseases were grounds for excluding patients.

Sequences were obtained from peripheral blood. The TCR originated in an adult woman with stable Graves' hyperthyroidism. This chain links TRBV24-1 with TRBJ2-5; no clear D. CDR3 nucleotide sequence: TGTGCCACCAGTGATGAGAGGAAACAGTACTTC. Its translation: CATSDERKQYF.